One and the same sample provided the 19 T cell receptor beta chains below, sequenced in a study of T cells in Graves' hyperthyroidism and ophthalmopathy. From RNA transcripts, TCR beta CDR3 regions were amplified. HTBI primers were employed in a first-round RT-PCR of the TCR CDR3. TCRdb ran MiXCR on the multiplex PCR reads and lists one entry per CDR3 protein. The sample includes about 520,000 distinct CDR3 sequences, less than 25% of them seen just once. The material sequenced was blood. Source of these receptors: a woman aged 25 to 39 with Graves' ophthalmopathy.

This clonotype appeared many times. The genes are TRBV9 and TRBJ2-7; 9 bases line up with TRBD1. The length of the CDR3 is 15 residues. Germline trimming cut 1 base from V and 5 bases from J; bases unmatched to any gene: 7. Per germline, CDR1 SGDLS and CDR2 YYNGEE. CDR3 nucleotides: TGTGCCAGCAGCGTAACGGGACAGGGCATGAACGAGCAGTACTTC. Amino acid sequence: CASSVTGQGMNEQYF.

A few counts support this clonotype. This sequence joins TRBV12-3 or TRBV12-4 and TRBJ2-7; 10 nucleotides align to TRBD2. The J segment lost 5 bases and the V segment lost 6 bases, leaving 4 bases of the junction unmatched. The CDR3 sequence is 13 residues long. Here the CDR3 DNA reads TGTGCCAGCAGGAGCGGGAGGGGCCACGAGCAGTACTTC. Residues: CASRSGRGHEQYF.

This clonotype was observed at least ten times. CDR3 DNA: TGTGCCACCAGTGATTTGGATGACCGTAGGGGCCCTTATAGCAATCAGCCCCAGCATTTT. Translating gives CATSDLDDRRGPYSNQPQHF. The chain links TRBV24-1 to TRBJ1-5, with D perhaps TRBD1 (5 bases). Germline V gene sequence: CDR1 KGHDR, CDR2 SFDVKD. Trimming took 0 bases from V and 0 from J, leaving 20 bases between them. This CDR3 has 20 amino acids.

The chain employs TRBV19 and TRBJ2-7, with D maybe TRBD1 (6 bases). This CDR3 region has 15 residues. V lost 4 bases to trimming and J lost 0 bases, with 13 bases between them. Looked up from germline, CDR1 is LNHDA and CDR2 is SQIVND (reference sequence). The CDR3 here is CASSTQGITSYEQYF. Written as DNA, the CDR3 is TGTGCCAGTAGTACACAGGGTATCACCTCCTACGAGCAGTACTTC.

There are many counts of this clonotype. The CDR3 nucleotides are TGTGCCAGCAGTTACCCCGGCCCAGGGGGCAACACTGAAGCTTTCTTT. Protein: CASSYPGPGGNTEAFF. The chain combines TRBV6-5 with TRBJ1-1; 8 positions match TRBD1. V shed 2 bases and J 2 bases; nucleotides not matched to a gene: 7. The germline V gene has CDR1 MNHEY and CDR2 SVGAGI. The CDR3 runs to 16 residues.

The chain recombines TRBV28 with TRBJ1-2; 8 bases fit TRBD1. Per germline, CDR1 MDHEN and CDR2 SYDVKM. The CDR3 is made up of 14 amino acids. J lost 8 bases, V lost 3 bases, and 8 bases had no gene match. CDR3 protein: CASSFQDREFGYTF. The CDR3 bases are TGTGCCAGCAGTTTCCAGGACAGGGAGTTCGGCTACACCTTC.

This clonotype was observed a handful of times. The genes are TRBV6-1 and TRBJ1-2, with D unclear. From germline, CDR1 is MNHNS and CDR2 SASEGT. V lost 5 bases and J 2 bases, leaving 18 bases between the germline ends. This CDR3 comprises 16 residues. CDR3 nucleotide sequence: TGTGCCAGCAGTCCCGAGCCCATGGAGCCCAACTATGGCTACACCTTC. Translated, it gives CASSPEPMEPNYGYTF.

This clonotype was counted only a few times. The gene calls are TRBV28 and TRBJ1-5; TRBD1 is a possible D gene (6 bases). Germline-derived CDR1 and CDR2 are MDHEN and SYDVKM. This CDR3 comprises 12 residues. Trimming shortened V by 6 bases and J by 7 bases, and 10 bases separated the two germline ends. The CDR3 DNA reads TGTGCCAGCAGCGGGACAAAACAGCCCCAGCATTTT. It specifies CASSGTKQPQHF.

This clonotype was seen many times. The V and J genes are TRBV28 and TRBJ1-2; D gene uncertain. Trimming took 3 bases from V and 4 from J, leaving 9 bases between them. Per the germline V gene, CDR1 is MDHEN and CDR2 is SYDVKM. This CDR3 comprises 13 residues. Here the CDR3 reads CASSFLSRYGYTF. In DNA form, the CDR3 reads TGTGCCAGCAGTTTTCTTAGTCGCTATGGCTACACCTTC.

The chain has TRBV6-2 or TRBV6-3 and TRBJ1-5; D might be TRBD1 (5 bases). The CDR3 length is 15 residues. CDR1 MNHEY and CDR2 SVGEGT come from the germline V gene. The V and J ends lost 6 bases and 0 bases respectively, with 12 bases between them. This chain's CDR3 is CASSYLRGSNQPQHF. The CDR3 DNA sequence: TGTGCCAGCAGCTATCTAAGGGGTAGCAATCAGCCCCAGCATTTT.

The chain carries TRBV29-1 and TRBJ2-5; TRBD2 matches at 11 bases. The CDR3 sequence is 19 residues long. Germline lookup yields CDR1 SQVTM and CDR2 ANQGSEA. V trimming: 0 bases; J trimming: 5 bases; junction bases outside the gene matches: 17. DNA for the CDR3: TGCAGCGTTGAAGATCTTAAGGAACTTAGCGGGGGGGCCTTGGAGACCCAGTACTTC. It codes for CSVEDLKELSGGALETQYF.

This clonotype was counted many times. The chain combines TRBV10-3 with TRBJ1-3, with D unresolved. The length of the CDR3 is 15 residues. Trimming removed 3 bases from V and 0 bases from J, with 9 bases in between. CDR1 ENHRY and CDR2 SYGVKD come from the germline V gene. The CDR3 DNA sequence: TGTGCCATCAGTGACGCCCGGACCTCTGGAAACACCATATATTTT. It encodes CAISDARTSGNTIYF.

This clonotype was recorded many times. This chain links TRBV6-1 with TRBJ1-6; no clear D gene. Between the trimmed V and J ends, which lost 2 bases and 8 bases, there was a span of 10 bases. Germline CDR1 is MNHNS and CDR2 is SASEGT. The CDR3 contains 14 residues. The CDR3 DNA reads TGTGCCAGCAGTGAAATGGTTGGGCATTCACCCCTCCACTTT. It yields the protein CASSEMVGHSPLHF.

This clonotype was seen ten or more times. The rearrangement uses TRBV15 and TRBJ1-1, with 10 bases fitting TRBD1. The J segment lost 5 bases and the V segment lost 5 bases, leaving 20 bases of the junction unmatched. Germline assignment: CDR1 LNHNV and CDR2 YYDKDF (reference sequence). CDR3 size: 19 residues. The CDR3, as DNA: TGTGCCACCAGCGGGAACCGGGACAGGGGTTTCGTTAGCGGGACTGAAGCTTTCTTT. Translated: CATSGNRDRGFVSGTEAFF.

This clonotype has only a few counts. The V gene is TRBV7-8, the J gene TRBJ1-2; unclear D gene. CDR1 SGHVS and CDR2 FQNEAQ come from the germline V gene. CDR3 length: 15 residues. V gave up 1 base and J gave up 5 bases, with 14 bases separating them. CDR3 protein: CASSLGTDRGYGYTF. The CDR3 DNA sequence: TGTGCCAGCAGCTTAGGGACGGATCGTGGTTATGGCTACACCTTC.

This clonotype came up many times. V usage is TRBV29-1 and J usage is TRBJ1-2; TRBD1 might be the D (5 bases). Trimming removed 7 bases from V and 4 bases from J, with 22 bases in between. Germline lookup yields CDR1 SQVTM and CDR2 ANQGSEA. CDR3 length: 15 residues. CDR3 loop: CSADRDGTTPYGYTF. Here the CDR3 DNA reads TGCAGCGCCGACCGGGACGGAACGACGCCCTATGGCTACACCTTC.

This clonotype was picked up a small number of times. The chain uses TRBV5-8 and TRBJ1-1; D may be TRBD1 (5 bases). Between the trimmed V and J ends, which lost 3 bases and 0 bases, there was a span of 12 bases. The germline gives CDR1 SGHTS, CDR2 YDEGEE. This CDR3 spans 15 amino acids. CDR3 amino acids: CASSSGLTMNTEAFF. CDR3 sequence (DNA): TGTGCCAGCAGCTCGGGACTGACGATGAACACTGAAGCTTTCTTT. Drawing the rest from reference TRBV5-8 and TRBJ1-1, the complete variable domain is EAGVTQSPTHLIKTRGQQATLRCSPISGHTSVYWYQQALGLGLQFLLWYDEGEERNRGNFPPRFSGRQFPNYSSELNVNALELEDSALYLCASSSGLTMNTEAFFGQGTRLTVV.

This clonotype showed up many times. The chain joins TRBV20-1 to TRBJ2-5, with a tentative D call TRBD1 (5 bases). Between the trimmed V and J ends, which lost 3 bases and 4 bases, there was a span of 24 bases. The CDR3 sequence is 17 residues long. CDR1 is DFQATT, CDR2 SNEGSKA, per germline (reference sequence). This chain's CDR3 is CSASDDTGHLLGETQYF. The CDR3 DNA follows: TGCAGTGCTAGCGACGATACCGGACATCTCCTCGGAGAGACCCAGTACTTC.

At least ten counts were recorded for this clonotype. The chain combines TRBV20-1 with TRBJ2-5, with TRBD2 identical over 12 bases. V was pared by 5 bases and J by 5 bases, with 3 bases of the junction left unmatched. CDR3 size: 13 residues. Germline CDR1 reads DFQATT; CDR2 reads SNEGSKA (reference sequence). The CDR3 is CSAWTSGDETQYF. In DNA form, the CDR3 reads TGCAGTGCTTGGACTAGCGGGGATGAGACCCAGTACTTC.